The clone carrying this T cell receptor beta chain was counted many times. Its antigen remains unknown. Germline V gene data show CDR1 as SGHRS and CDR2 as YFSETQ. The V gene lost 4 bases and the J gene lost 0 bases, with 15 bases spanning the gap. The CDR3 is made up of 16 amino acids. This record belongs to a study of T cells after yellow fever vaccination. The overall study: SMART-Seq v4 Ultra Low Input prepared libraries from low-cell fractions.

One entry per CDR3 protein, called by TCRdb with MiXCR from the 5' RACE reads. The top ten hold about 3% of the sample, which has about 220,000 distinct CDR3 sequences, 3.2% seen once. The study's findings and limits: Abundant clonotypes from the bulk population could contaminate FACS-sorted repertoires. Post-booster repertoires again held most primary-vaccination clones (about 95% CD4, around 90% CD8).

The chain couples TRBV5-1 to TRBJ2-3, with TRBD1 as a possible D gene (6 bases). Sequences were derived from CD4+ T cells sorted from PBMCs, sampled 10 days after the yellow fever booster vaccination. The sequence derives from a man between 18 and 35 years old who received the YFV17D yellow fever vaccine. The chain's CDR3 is CASSPPTGQSTDTQYF. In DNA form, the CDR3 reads TGCGCCAGCAGCCCCCCTACAGGGCAAAGCACAGATACGCAGTATTTT.